This T cell receptor (beta chain) was sequenced during a study of T-cell reconstitution after alpha-beta-depleted transplantation in children. The CDR3 spans 15 residues. Germline lookup yields CDR1 LGHNA and CDR2 YSLEER. With respect to this clonotype: Its antigen is currently unknown. The junction differs from germline at one of its ends, possibly a read error.

Overall study results and limits: At the one-year point after transplant, T-cell counts and TCRbeta diversity were found to come mostly from T cells that had been newly produced. The study traced high day-60 TCRbeta diversity in some patients to surviving recipient T cells and thymic progenitors. As was reported, about two months after transplant, alpha-beta T cells came from several hundred expanded graft clones.

The TCRbeta library was prepared with unique molecular identifiers. From the PCR reads, TCRdb called clonotypes with MiXCR, one entry per CDR3 protein. The data hold tens of thousands of distinct CDR3 sequences, with less than 8.5% observed a single time. The chain combines TRBV4-3 with TRBJ2-3, with 9 bases matching TRBD2. This clonotype was obtained from a child in the first two years of life who had a stem cell transplant for acute myeloid leukemia, so the T cells may come from the graft donor. This specimen was peripheral blood, taken 60 days after TCRalphabeta/CD19-depleted stem cell transplant. The CDR3 DNA reads TGCGCCAGCAGCCAAGAGCGGGGGGGCCCCAGATACGCAGTATTT. This codes for CASSQERGGPRYAVF.